This TCR beta chain emerged from a study of blood T cell repertoires in COVID-19. Authors' methods: Estimates of nucleated cell counts were drawn from the amplification of reference gene primers. TCRdb's copy holds only in-frame clones and misses some; the assay was immunoSEQ multiplex PCR. V and J calls and clone size are given by that table; D and trimming were obtained from the DNA. The top ten hold over 4% of the sample, which has approximately 280,000 clones, roughly four fifths seen once. Allocation to cohorts depended on clinical history reported by the participants. This CDR3 has 15 amino acids. V lost 6 bases, J lost 6 bases, and 11 bases stayed unmatched. Germline V gene data show CDR1 as SGHAT and CDR2 as FQNNGV.

The receptor comes from a man aged 40-49 years who had been exposed to COVID-19. Input material: PBMCs or T cells enriched from blood (not recorded which). This chain uses TRBV11-2 with TRBJ2-1; 7 bases are a match to TRBD2. For the CDR3, the DNA is TGTGCCAGCAGGCAGACAACTAGCGTACGCAATGAGCAGTTCTTC. It specifies CASRQTTSVRNEQFF.